This note documents a single TCR beta chain sequence. Measured with immunoSEQ multiplex PCR; TCRdb has only the in-frame clones, and not every one. Among 100,000 to 150,000 clones, 75% to 85% were seen once, and the ten largest hold 3.5% to 4%. Germline CDR1 reads KGHSH; CDR2 reads LQKENI. The CDR3 extends over 14 amino acids. Trimming removed 0 bases from V and 7 bases from J; junction bases left unmatched: 5. The sample is drawn from a study of blood T cell repertoires in COVID-19. About the research overall: From T cells, B-cell-depleted T cells, or PBMCs came the material, which was cDNA or gDNA.

The chain recombines TRBV18 with TRBJ2-5; the match to TRBD2 covers 7 bases. The TCR comes from a woman aged 50 to 60 with acute or convalescent COVID-19. Sequenced input: peripheral blood. The CDR3, as DNA: TGTGCCAGCTCACCACCAGGGAGGGATGGGACCCAGTACTTC. Its translation is CASSPPGRDGTQYF.